Here is one T cell receptor beta chain with its context. The CDR3 loop spans 13 amino acids. With 3 bases clipped from V and 7 bases from J, the junction kept 5 bases outside the gene matches. Germline CDR1 and CDR2: SGDLS and YYNGEE. In the study's own analysis: The assay estimated nucleated cells by amplifying reference gene primers. Only in-frame clones appear in the TCRdb table, and some are missing; sequencing was by immunoSEQ multiplex PCR. That table is the source of V, J and clone size, and D and trimming were worked out from the DNA. This sample has more than 150,000 clones, with around 86% found just once. The sample is drawn from a study of blood T cell repertoires in COVID-19. Study summary: Collection of acute and convalescent COVID-19 samples took place in the United States, Italy and Spain. T cells, B-cell-depleted T cells, or PBMCs supplied cDNA or gDNA.

The material sequenced was peripheral blood. The chain is built from TRBV9 and TRBJ2-5; 8 nucleotides line up with TRBD1. The receptor's source is a man aged 60 to 75 with acute or convalescent COVID-19. The CDR3 bases are TGTGCCAGCAGCGCCCTGACAGGGGCGACCCAGTACTTC. It yields the protein CASSALTGATQYF.